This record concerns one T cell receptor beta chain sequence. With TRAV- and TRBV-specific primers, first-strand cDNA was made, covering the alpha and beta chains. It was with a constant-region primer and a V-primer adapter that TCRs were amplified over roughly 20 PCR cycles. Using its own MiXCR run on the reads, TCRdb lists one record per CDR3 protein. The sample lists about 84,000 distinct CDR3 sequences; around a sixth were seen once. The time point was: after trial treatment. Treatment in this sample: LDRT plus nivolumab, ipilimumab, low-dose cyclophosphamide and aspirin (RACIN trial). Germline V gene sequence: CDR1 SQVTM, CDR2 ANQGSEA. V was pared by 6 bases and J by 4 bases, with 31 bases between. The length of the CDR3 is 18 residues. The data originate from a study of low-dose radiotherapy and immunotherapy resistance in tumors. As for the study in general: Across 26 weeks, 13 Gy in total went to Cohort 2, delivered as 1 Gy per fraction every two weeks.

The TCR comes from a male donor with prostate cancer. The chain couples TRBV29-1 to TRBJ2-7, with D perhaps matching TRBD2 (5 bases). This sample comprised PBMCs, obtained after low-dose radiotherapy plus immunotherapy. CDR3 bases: TGCAGCGTCACAATCCGGGATAGGGCCCCATCCCAAATGTACGAGCAGTACTTC. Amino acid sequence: CSVTIRDRAPSQMYEQYF.